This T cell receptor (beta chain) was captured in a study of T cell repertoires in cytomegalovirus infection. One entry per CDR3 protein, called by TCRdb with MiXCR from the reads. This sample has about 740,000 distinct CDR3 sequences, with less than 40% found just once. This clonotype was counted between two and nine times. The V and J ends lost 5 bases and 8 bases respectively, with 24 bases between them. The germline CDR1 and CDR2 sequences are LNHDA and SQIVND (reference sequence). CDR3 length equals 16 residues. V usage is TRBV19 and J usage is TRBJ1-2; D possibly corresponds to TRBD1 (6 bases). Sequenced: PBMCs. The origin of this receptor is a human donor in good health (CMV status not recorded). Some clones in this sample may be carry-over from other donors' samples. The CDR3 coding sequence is TGTGCCAGTAGTCCCGACAGGAGGGCACCCAGCTACGGCTACACCTTC. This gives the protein CASSPDRRAPSYGYTF.